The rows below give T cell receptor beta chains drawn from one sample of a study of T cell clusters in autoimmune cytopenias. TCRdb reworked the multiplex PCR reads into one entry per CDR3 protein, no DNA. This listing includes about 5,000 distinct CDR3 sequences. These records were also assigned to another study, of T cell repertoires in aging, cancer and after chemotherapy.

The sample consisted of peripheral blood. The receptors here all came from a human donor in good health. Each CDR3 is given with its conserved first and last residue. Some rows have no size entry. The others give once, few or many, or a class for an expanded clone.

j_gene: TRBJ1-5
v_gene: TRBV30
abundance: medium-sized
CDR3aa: CAWRDDGGGHNQPQHF

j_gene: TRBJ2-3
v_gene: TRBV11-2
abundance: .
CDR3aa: CASSLETSGPGYTQYF

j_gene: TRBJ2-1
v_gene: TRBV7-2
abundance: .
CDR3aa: CASFGLAQNNEQFF

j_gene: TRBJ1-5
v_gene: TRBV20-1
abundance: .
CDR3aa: CSGSEGPRPQHF

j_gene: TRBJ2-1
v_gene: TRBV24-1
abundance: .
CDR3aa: CATSDFGTTNLDEQFF

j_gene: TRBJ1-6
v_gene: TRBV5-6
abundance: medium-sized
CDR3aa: CASSLYQGGSPLHF

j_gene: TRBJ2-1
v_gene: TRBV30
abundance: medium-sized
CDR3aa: CAWNLQGLNEQFF

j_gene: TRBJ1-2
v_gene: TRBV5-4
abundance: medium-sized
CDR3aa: CASSLSPNYGYTF

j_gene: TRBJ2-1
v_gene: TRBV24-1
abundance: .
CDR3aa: CATSDPGTGYNEQFF

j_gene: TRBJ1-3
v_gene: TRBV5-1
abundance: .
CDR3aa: CASSFLAERRNTIYF

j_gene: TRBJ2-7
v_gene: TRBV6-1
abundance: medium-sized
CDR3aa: CASRFRSGSYEQYF

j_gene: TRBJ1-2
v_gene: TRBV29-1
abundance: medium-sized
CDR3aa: CSVVTAGNYGYTF

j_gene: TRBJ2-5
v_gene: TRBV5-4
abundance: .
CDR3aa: CASSLGQTQYF

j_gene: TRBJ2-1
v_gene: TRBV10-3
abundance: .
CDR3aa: CAISGPPTKHEQFF

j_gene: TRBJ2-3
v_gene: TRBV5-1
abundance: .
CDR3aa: CASSLAAGGAIDTQYF

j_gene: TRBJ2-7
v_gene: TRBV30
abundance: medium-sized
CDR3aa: CAWTSGTFPYEQYF

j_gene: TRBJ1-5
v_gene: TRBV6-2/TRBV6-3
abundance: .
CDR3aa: CASTLGQGNQPQHF

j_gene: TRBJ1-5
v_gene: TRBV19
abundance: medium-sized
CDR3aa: CATRSQGIGVSNQPQHF

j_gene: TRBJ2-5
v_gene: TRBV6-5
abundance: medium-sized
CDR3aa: CASSYSGTSGQETQYF

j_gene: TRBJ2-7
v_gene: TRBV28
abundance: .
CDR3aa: CASSLQRVAGAYEQYF

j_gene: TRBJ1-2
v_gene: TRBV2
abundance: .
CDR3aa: CASNIDSQRGYTF

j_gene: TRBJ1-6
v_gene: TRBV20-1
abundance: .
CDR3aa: CSLSDRGYNSPLHF

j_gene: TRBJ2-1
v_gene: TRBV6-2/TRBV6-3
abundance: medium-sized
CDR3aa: CASSLAGGAYNEQFF

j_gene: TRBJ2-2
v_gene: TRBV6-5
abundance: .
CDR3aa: CASSRDSSNTGELFF

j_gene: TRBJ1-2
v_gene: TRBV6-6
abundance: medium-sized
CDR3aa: CASSYSNFQAQAVREGYTF

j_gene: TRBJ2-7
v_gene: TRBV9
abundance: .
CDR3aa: CASSVDSTYEQYF

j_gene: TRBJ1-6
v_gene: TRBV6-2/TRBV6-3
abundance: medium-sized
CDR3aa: CASSALTGTRPLHF

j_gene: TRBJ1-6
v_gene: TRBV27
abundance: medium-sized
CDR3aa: CASSFRTGGSPLHF